This T cell receptor beta chain stems from a study of CD8+CD57+ T cells in acquired aplastic anemia. The study's findings and limits: Patients and controls had in common twenty-nine CD8+ CDR3 sequences.

This clonotype was detected once. Its specificity is unknown. The sequenced patients had an expansion of CD8+CD57+ cells seen by flow cytometry. By the time of blood sampling, patients had still received no therapy. Genomic DNA served as template for TCR beta VDJ and CDR3 profiling. TCRdb ran MiXCR on the reads and lists one entry per CDR3 protein. This table has 160,000 or so distinct CDR3 sequences, over 55% appearing once. Source material: sorted CD4+, CD8+, or CD8+CD57+ T cells (not recorded which) from PBMCs. This sequence originates from a human donor with aplastic anemia.

CDR3 region: CSARDRVNIQYF. DNA for the CDR3: TGCAGTGCTAGGGATAGGGTTAACATTCAGTACTTC. V is TRBV20-1 and J is TRBJ2-4; D ambiguous. The V and J ends lost 3 bases and 7 bases respectively, with 10 bases between them. CDR1 DFQATT and CDR2 SNEGSKA come from the germline V gene (reference sequence). This CDR3 is 12 amino acids long.